This T cell receptor beta chain was identified during a study of cytomegalovirus exposure and HLA in healthy donors. Amplification used 60 Vbeta primers and 13 Jbeta primers. Profiled with immunoSEQ multiplex PCR; TCRdb holds only in-frame clones, not every one. The sample consists of approximately 160,000 clones, 80% of them appearing once. This CDR3 spans 17 amino acids. Germline V gene data show CDR1 as SGDLS and CDR2 as YYNGEE. V shed 3 bases and J 3 bases; nucleotides not matched to a gene: 14. The specimen was PBMCs. The TCR was taken from a woman between 50 and 59 years old in good health and CMV-seropositive. The genes are TRBV9 and TRBJ1-1; TRBD1 matches 7 bases. The CDR3 here is CASSAGTQGYKDTEAFF. The CDR3 DNA sequence: TGTGCCAGCAGCGCCGGGACACAGGGGTACAAAGACACTGAAGCTTTCTTT.